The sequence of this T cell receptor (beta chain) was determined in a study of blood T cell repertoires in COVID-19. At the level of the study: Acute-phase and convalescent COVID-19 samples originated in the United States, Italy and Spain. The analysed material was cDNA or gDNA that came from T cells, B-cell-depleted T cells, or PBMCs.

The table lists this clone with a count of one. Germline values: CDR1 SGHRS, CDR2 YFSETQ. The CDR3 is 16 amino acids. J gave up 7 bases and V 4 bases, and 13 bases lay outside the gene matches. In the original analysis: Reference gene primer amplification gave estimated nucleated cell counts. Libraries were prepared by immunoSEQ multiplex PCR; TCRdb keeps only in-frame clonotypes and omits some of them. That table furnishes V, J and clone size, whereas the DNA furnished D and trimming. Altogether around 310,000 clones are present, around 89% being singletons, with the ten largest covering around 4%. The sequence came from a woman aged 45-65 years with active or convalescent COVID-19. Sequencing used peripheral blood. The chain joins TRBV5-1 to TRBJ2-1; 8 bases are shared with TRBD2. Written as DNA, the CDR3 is TGCGCCAGCAGCCTCGGTGGTTCGGGGGGGATAAATGAGCAGTTCTTC. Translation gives CASSLGGSGGINEQFF.